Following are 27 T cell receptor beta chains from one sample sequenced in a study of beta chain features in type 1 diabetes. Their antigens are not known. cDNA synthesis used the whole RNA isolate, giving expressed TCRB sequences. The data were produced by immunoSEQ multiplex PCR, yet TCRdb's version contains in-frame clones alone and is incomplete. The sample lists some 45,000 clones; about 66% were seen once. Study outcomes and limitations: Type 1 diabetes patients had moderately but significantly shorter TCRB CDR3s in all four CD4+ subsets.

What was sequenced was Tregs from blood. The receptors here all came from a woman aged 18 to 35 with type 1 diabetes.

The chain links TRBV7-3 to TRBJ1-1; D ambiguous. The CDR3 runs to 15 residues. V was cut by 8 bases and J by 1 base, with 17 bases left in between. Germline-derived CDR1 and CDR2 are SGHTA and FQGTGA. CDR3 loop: CASASWAPQNTEAFF. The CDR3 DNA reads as TGTGCCAGCGCCTCTTGGGCCCCCCAGAACACTGAAGCTTTCTTT.

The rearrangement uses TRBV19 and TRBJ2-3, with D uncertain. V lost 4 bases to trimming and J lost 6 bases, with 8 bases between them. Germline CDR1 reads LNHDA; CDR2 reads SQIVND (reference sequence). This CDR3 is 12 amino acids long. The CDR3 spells CASSTPPDTQYF. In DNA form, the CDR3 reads TGTGCCAGTAGTACCCCTCCCGATACGCAGTATTTT. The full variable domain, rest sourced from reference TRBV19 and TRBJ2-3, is DGGITQSPKYLFRKEGQNVTLSCEQNLNHDAMYWYRQDPGQGLRLIYYSQIVNDFQKGDIAEGYSVSREKKESFPLTVTSAQKNPTAFYLCASSTPPDTQYFGPGTRLTVL.

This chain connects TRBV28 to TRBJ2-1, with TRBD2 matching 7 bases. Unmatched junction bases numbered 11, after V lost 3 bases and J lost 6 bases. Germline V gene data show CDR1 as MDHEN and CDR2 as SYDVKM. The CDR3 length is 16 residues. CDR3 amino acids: CASSLEWRELGNEQFF. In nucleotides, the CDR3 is TGTGCCAGCAGTTTGGAATGGCGGGAGCTCGGCAATGAGCAGTTCTTC. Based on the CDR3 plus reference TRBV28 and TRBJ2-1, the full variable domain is DVKVTQSSRYLVKRTGEKVFLECVQDMDHENMFWYRQDPGLGLRLIYFSYDVKMKEKGDIPEGYSVSREKKERFSLILESASTNQTSMYLCASSLEWRELGNEQFFGPGTRLTVL.

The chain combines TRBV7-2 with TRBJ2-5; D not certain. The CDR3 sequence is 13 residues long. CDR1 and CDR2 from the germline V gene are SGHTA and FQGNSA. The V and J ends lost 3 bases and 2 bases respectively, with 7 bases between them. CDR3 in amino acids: CASSFSEQETQYF. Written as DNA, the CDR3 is TGTGCCAGCAGCTTTTCAGAACAAGAGACCCAGTACTTC.

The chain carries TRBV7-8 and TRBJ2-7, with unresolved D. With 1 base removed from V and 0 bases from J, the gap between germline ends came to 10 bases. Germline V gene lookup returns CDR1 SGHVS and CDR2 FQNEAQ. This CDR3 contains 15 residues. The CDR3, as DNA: TGTGCCAGCAGCTTAGAGGCGGAACCCTCCTACGAGCAGTACTTC. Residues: CASSLEAEPSYEQYF.

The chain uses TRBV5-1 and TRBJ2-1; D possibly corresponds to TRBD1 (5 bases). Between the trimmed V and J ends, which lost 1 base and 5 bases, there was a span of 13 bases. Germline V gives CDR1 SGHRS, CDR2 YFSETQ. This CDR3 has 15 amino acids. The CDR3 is CASSLSGKANNEQFF. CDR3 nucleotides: TGCGCCAGCAGCTTGTCAGGGAAGGCCAACAATGAGCAGTTCTTC.

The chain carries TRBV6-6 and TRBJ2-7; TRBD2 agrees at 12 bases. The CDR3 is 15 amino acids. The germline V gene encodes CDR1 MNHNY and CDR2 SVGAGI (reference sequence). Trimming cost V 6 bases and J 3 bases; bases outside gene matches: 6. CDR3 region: CASRGLAGGVYEQYF. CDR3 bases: TGTGCCAGCAGGGGTCTAGCGGGGGGGGTCTACGAGCAGTACTTC.

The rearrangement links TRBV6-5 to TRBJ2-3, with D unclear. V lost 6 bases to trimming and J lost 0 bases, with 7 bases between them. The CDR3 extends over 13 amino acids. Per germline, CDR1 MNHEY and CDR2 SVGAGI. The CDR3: CASRETSTDTQYF. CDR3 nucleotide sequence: TGTGCCAGCAGAGAGACTAGCACAGATACGCAGTATTTT.

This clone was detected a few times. CDR3 sequence reads: CASRGRPGSDTQYF. In DNA, the CDR3 is TGTGCCAGCAGGGGTCGTCCGGGTTCAGATACGCAGTATTTT. The rearrangement joins TRBV7-9 to TRBJ2-3; D call uncertain. The CDR3 runs 14 residues. The germline CDR1 and CDR2 sequences are SEHNR and FQNEAQ (reference sequence). The V gene lost 6 bases and the J gene lost 4 bases, with 14 bases spanning the gap.

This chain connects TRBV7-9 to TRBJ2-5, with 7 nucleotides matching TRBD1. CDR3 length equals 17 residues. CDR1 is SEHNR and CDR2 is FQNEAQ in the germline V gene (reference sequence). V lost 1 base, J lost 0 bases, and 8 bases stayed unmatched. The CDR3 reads CASSLGTSGTDQETQYF. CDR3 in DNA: TGTGCCAGCAGCTTAGGGACCTCGGGGACAGACCAAGAGACCCAGTACTTC.

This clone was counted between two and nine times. The CDR3 DNA is TGTGCTAGTGGTTTGGCCGGGATATACAATGAGCAGTTCTTC. Translating gives CASGLAGIYNEQFF. The rearrangement joins TRBV12-5 to TRBJ2-1, with D maybe TRBD2 (5 bases). V was cut by 1 base and J by 4 bases, with 8 bases left in between. CDR1 is LGHNT, CDR2 FRNRAP, per germline. This CDR3 is 14 amino acids long.

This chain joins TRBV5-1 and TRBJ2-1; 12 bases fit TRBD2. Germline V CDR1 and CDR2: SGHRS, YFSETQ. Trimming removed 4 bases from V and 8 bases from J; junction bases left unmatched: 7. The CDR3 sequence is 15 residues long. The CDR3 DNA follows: TGCGCCAGCAGCCGGACTAGCGGGGCCACAGATGAGCAGTTCTTC. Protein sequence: CASSRTSGATDEQFF.

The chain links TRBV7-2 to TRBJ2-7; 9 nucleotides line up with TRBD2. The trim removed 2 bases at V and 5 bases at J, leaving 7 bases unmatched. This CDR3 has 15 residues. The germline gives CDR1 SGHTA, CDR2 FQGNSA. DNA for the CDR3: TGTGCCAGCAGCTTATCTAGCGGGGCCGCCCACGAGCAGTACTTC. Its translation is CASSLSSGAAHEQYF. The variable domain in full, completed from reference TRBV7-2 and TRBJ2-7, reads GAGVSQSPSNKVTEKGKDVELRCDPISGHTALYWYRQSLGQGLEFLIYFQGNSAPDKSGLPSDRFSAERTGGSVSTLTIQRTQQEDSAVYLCASSLSSGAAHEQYFGPGTRLTVT.

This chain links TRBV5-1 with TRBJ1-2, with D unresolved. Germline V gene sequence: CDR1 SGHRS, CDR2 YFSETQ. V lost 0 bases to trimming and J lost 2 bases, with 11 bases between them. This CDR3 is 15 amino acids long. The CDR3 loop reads CASSLGDWWNYGYTF. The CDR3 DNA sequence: TGCGCCAGCAGCTTGGGTGACTGGTGGAACTATGGCTACACCTTC.

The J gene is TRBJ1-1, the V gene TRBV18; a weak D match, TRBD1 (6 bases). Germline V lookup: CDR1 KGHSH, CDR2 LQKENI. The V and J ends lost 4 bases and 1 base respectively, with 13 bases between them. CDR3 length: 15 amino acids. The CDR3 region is CASSRQGLENTEAFF. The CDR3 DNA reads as TGTGCCAGCTCACGTCAGGGGCTCGAGAACACTGAAGCTTTCTTT.

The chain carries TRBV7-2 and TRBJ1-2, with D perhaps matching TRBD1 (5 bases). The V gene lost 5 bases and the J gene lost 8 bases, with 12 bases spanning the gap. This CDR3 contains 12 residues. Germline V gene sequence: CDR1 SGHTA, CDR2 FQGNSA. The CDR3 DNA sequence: TGTGCCAGCAGCCCGGGGGGAAGCGGCTACACCTTC. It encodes CASSPGGSGYTF. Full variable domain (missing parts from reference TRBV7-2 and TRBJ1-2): GAGVSQSPSNKVTEKGKDVELRCDPISGHTALYWYRQSLGQGLEFLIYFQGNSAPDKSGLPSDRFSAERTGGSVSTLTIQRTQQEDSAVYLCASSPGGSGYTFGSGTRLTVV.

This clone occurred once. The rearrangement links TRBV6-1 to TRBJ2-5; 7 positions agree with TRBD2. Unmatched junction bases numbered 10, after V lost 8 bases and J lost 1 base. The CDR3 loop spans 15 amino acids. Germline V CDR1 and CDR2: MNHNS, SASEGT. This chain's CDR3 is CASPSWTRGQETQYF. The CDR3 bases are TGTGCCAGCCCGTCGTGGACTAGGGGCCAAGAGACCCAGTACTTC.

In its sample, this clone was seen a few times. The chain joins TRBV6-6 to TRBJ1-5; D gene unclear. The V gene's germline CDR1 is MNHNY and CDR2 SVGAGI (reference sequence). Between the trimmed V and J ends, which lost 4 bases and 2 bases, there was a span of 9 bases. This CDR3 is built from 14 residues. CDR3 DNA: TGTGCCAGCAGTTTCCGGGGAGGCAATCAGCCCCAGCATTTT. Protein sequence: CASSFRGGNQPQHF.

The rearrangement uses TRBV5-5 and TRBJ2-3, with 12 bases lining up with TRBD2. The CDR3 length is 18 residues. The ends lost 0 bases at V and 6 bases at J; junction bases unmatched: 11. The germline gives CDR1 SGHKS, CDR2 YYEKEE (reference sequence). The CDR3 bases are TGTGCCAGCAGCTTGGCCACCCTAGCGGGGGGGCCAGGGGATACGCAGTATTTT. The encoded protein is CASSLATLAGGPGDTQYF.

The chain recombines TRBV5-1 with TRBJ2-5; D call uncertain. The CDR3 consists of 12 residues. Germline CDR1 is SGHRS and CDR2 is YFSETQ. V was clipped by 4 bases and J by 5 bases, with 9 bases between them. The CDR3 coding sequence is TGCGCCAGCAGCCCGCTAGACGAGACCCAGTACTTC. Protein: CASSPLDETQYF. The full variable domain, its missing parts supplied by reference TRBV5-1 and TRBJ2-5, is KAGVTQTPRYLIKTRGQQVTLSCSPISGHRSVSWYQQTPGQGLQFLFEYFSETQRNKGNFPGRFSGRQFSNSRSEMNVSTLELGDSALYLCASSPLDETQYFGPGTRLLVL.

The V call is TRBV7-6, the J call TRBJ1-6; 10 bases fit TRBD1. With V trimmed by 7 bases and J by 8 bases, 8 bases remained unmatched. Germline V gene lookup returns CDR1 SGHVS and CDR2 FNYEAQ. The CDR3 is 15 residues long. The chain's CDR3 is CASTLTGTGDSPLHF. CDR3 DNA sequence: TGTGCCAGCACTCTGACCGGGACAGGGGATTCACCCCTCCACTTT.

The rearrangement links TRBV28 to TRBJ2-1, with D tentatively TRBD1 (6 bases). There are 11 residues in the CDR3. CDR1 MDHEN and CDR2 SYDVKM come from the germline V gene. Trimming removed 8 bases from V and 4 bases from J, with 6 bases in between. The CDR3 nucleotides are TGTGCCAGCGACAGGTACAATGAGCAGTTCTTC. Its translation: CASDRYNEQFF. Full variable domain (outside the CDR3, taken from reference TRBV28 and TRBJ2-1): DVKVTQSSRYLVKRTGEKVFLECVQDMDHENMFWYRQDPGLGLRLIYFSYDVKMKEKGDIPEGYSVSREKKERFSLILESASTNQTSMYLCASDRYNEQFFGPGTRLTVL.

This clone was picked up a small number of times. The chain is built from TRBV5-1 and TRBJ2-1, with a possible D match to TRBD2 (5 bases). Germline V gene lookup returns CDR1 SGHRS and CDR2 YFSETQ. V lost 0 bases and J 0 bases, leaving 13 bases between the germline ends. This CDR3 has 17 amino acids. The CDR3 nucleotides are TGCGCCAGCAGCTTGGCCCTGACTGGGAGCTCCTACAATGAGCAGTTCTTC. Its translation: CASSLALTGSSYNEQFF.

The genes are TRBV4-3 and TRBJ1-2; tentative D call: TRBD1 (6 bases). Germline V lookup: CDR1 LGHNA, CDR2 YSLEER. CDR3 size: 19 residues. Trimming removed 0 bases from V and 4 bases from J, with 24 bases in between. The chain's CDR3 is CASSQEYSRGLPRGYGYTF. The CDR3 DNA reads TGCGCCAGCAGCCAAGAGTATTCCAGGGGCTTACCTCGGGGCTATGGCTACACCTTC.

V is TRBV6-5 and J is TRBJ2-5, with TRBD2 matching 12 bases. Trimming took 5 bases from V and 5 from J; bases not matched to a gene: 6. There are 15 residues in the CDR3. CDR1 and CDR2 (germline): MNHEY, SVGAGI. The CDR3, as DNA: TGTGCCAGCAGTCCTAGCGGGGGGGCCTTGGAGACCCAGTACTTC. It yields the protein CASSPSGGALETQYF.

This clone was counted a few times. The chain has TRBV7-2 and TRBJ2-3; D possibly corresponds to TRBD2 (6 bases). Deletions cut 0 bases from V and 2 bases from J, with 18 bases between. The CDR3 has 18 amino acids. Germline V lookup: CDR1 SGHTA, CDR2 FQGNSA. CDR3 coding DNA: TGTGCCAGCAGCTTAGCAGGGTTTAGCGGCTACTCCACAGATACGCAGTATTTT. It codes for CASSLAGFSGYSTDTQYF.

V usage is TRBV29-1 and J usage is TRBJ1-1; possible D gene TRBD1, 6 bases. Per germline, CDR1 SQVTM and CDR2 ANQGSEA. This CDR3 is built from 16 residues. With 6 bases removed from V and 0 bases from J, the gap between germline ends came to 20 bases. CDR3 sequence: CSVPRRQEVVNTEAFF. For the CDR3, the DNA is TGCAGCGTGCCCCGTAGACAGGAGGTGGTGAACACTGAAGCTTTCTTT.